This record covers a single TCR beta chain. These data belong to a study of blood T cell repertoires in COVID-19. About the study: There were acute and convalescent COVID-19 samples, and they came from the United States, Italy and Spain. T cells, B-cell-depleted T cells, or PBMCs supplied cDNA or gDNA.

In the authors' workflow: The assay estimated nucleated cells by amplifying reference gene primers. Using immunoSEQ multiplex PCR, the repertoire was profiled, and TCRdb retains in-frame clones only, with some absent. The DNA was the basis for D and trimming; V, J and clone size are from that table. The sample lists about 250,000 clones, 70% to 90% occurring once. CDR1 and CDR2 (germline): LNHDA, SQIVND (reference sequence). The V gene lost 3 bases and the J gene lost 6 bases, with 20 bases spanning the gap. This CDR3 spans 16 amino acids. The sequence was collected from a man at least 80 years old with acute or convalescent COVID-19. What was sequenced was peripheral blood. The chain has TRBV19 and TRBJ1-2; D possibly corresponds to TRBD1 (5 bases). The CDR3, as DNA: TGTGCCAGTAGTATTGTCGGTCGCAGGGTAGAGAATGGCTACACCTTC. This codes for CASSIVGRRVENGYTF.